The entry that follows covers one T cell receptor (beta chain) sequence. As processed by the authors: The authors estimated nucleated cell counts from reference gene primer amplification. Clones were sequenced by immunoSEQ multiplex PCR, and TCRdb holds only the in-frame ones, with some missing. V, J and clone size are those of that table, while D and trimming were read from the DNA. The sample has approximately 350,000 clones, around nine tenths seen once. Germline lookup yields CDR1 SGHAT and CDR2 FQNNGV. The CDR3 totals 12 residues. V lost 8 bases, J lost 2 bases, and 9 bases lay in between. The sample belongs to a study of blood T cell repertoires in COVID-19. The wider study: Material from acute and convalescent COVID-19 was sourced from the United States, Italy and Spain. Sources were T cells, B-cell-depleted T cells, or PBMCs; the material itself was cDNA or gDNA.

J is TRBJ1-2 and V is TRBV11-2, with D perhaps TRBD1 (5 bases). Sequencing was done on a sample of peripheral blood. This TCR was sampled from a woman in her fifties or sixties with COVID-19, enrolled during active disease. CDR3 sequence reads: CASSAGNYGYTF. In DNA, the CDR3 is TGTGCCAGCTCGGCAGGGAACTATGGCTACACCTTC. Variable domain in full (rest from reference TRBV11-2 and TRBJ1-2): EAGVAQSPRYKIIEKRQSVAFWCNPISGHATLYWYQQILGQGPKLLIQFQNNGVVDDSQLPKDRFSAERLKGVDSTLKIQPAKLEDSAVYLCASSAGNYGYTFGSGTRLTVV.